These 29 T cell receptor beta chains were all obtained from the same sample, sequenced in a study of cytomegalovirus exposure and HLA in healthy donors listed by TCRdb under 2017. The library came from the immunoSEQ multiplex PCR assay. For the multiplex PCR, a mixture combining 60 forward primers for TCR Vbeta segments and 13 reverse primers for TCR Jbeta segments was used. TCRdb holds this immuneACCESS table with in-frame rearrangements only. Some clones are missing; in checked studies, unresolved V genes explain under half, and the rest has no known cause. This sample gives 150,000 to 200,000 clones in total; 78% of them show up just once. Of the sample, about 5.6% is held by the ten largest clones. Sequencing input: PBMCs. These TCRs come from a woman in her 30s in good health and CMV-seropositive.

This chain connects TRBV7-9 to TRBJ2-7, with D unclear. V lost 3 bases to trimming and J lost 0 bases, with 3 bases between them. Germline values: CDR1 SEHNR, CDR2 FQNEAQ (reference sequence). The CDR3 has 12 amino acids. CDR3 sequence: CASSFLSYEQYF. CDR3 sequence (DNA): TGTGCCAGCAGCTTCCTCTCCTACGAGCAGTACTTC.

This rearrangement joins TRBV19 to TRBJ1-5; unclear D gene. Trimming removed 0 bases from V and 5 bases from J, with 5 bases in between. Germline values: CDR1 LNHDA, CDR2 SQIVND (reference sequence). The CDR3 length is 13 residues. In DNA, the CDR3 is TGTGCCAGTAGTATAGATCTCGATCAGCCCCAGCATTTT. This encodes CASSIDLDQPQHF.

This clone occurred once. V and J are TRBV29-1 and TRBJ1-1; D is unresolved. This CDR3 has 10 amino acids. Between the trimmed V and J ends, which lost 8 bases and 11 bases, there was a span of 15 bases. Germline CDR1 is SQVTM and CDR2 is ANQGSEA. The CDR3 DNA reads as TGCAGCTCTGGCCCCCTCTGGGCTTTCTTT. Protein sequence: CSSGPLWAFF.

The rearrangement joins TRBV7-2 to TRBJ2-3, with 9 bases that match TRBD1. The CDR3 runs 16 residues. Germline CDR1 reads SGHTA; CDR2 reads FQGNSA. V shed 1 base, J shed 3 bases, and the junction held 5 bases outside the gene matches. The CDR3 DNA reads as TGTGCCAGCAGCTTAGTTACAGGGGGCCGGACAGATACGCAGTATTTT. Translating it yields CASSLVTGGRTDTQYF.

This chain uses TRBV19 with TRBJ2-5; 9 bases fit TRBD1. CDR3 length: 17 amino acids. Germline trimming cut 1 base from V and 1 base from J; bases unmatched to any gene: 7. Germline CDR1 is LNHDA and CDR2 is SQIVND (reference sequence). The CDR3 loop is CASSIGGTGSLQETQYF. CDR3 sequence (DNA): TGTGCCAGTAGTATAGGGGGGACAGGGTCTCTCCAAGAGACCCAGTACTTC.

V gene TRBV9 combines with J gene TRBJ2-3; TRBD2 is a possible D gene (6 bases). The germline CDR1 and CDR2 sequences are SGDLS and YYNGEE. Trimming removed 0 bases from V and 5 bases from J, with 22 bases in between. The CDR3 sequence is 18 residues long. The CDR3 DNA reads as TGTGCCAGCAGCGTAGCTAATTCTGGTCTAGCGCCCTTAGATACGCAGTATTTT. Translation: CASSVANSGLAPLDTQYF.

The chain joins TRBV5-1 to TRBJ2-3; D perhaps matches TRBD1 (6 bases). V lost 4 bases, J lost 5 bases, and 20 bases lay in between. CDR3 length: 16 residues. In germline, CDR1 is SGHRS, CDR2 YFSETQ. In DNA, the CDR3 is TGCGCCAGCAGCCCCTCTGGGCAGGGGTTTATAGATACGCAGTATTTT. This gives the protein CASSPSGQGFIDTQYF.

This CDR3 is CASSLGSGSAYEQYF. The CDR3 bases are TGTGCCAGCAGCTTAGGTTCAGGGTCGGCCTACGAGCAGTACTTC. The rearrangement uses TRBV7-9 and TRBJ2-7; possible D gene TRBD1, 5 bases. From germline, CDR1 is SEHNR and CDR2 FQNEAQ (reference sequence). Between the trimmed V and J ends, which lost 1 base and 2 bases, there was a span of 12 bases. The CDR3 extends over 15 amino acids.

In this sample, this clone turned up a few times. This CDR3 is CASRKGQPNTEAFF. The CDR3 coding sequence is TGTGCCAGCAGAAAGGGACAGCCAAACACTGAAGCTTTCTTT. This chain links TRBV5-6 with TRBJ1-1; TRBD1 aligns across 7 bases. CDR3 length: 14 residues. CDR1 is SGHDT and CDR2 is YYEEEE in the germline V gene. The ends lost 5 bases at V and 2 bases at J; junction bases unmatched: 6.

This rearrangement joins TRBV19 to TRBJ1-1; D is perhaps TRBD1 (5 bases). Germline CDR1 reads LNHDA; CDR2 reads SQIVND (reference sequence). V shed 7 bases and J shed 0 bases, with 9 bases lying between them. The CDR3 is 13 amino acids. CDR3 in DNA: TGTGCCAGTATTGACAGAATGAACACTGAAGCTTTCTTT. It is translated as CASIDRMNTEAFF.

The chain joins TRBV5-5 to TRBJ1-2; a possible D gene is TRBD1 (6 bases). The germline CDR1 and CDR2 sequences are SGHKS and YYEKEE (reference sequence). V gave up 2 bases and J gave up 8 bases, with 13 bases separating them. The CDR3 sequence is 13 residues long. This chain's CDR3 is CASSFGGAKGYTF. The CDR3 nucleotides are TGTGCCAGCAGCTTCGGGGGGGCGAAGGGCTACACCTTC.

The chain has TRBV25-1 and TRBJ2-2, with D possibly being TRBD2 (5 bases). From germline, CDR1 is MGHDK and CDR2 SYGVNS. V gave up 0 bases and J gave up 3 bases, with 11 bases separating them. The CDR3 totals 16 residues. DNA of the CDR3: TGTGCCAGCAGTGAATACCGGACTTGGGACACCGGGGAGCTGTTTTTT. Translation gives CASSEYRTWDTGELFF. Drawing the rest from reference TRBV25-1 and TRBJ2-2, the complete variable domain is EADIYQTPRYLVIGTGKKITLECSQTMGHDKMYWYQQDPGMELHLIHYSYGVNSTEKGDLSSESTVSRIRTEHFPLTLESARPSHTSQYLCASSEYRTWDTGELFFGEGSRLTVL.

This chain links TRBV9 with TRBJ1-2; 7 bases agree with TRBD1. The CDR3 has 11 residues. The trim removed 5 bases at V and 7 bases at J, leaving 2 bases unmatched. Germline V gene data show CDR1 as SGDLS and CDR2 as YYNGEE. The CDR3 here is CASSQGGGYTF. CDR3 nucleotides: TGTGCCAGCAGTCAGGGGGGTGGCTACACCTTC.

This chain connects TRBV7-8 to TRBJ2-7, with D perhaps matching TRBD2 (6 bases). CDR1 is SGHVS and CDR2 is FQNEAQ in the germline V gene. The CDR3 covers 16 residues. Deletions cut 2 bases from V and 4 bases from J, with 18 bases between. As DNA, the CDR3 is TGTGCCAGCAGCTTACGCTTAGCGGTGGCTGGGTACGAGCAGTACTTC. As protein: CASSLRLAVAGYEQYF.

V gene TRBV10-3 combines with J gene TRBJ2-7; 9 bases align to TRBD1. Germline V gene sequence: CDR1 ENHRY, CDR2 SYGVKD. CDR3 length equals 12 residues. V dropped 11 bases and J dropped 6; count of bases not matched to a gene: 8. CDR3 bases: TGTGCCGTAACAGGGGGCTGGAGCGAGCAGTACTTC. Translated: CAVTGGWSEQYF.

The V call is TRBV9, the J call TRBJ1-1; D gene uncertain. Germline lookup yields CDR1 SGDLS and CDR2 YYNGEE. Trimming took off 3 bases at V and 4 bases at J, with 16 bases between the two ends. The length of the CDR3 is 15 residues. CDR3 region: CASSAIAGGSTEAFF. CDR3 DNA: TGTGCCAGCAGCGCTATCGCAGGAGGGAGCACTGAAGCTTTCTTT. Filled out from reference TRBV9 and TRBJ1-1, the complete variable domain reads DSGVTQTPKHLITATGQRVTLRCSPRSGDLSVYWYQQSLDQGLQFLIQYYNGEERAKGNILERFSAQQFPDLHSELNLSSLELGDSALYFCASSAIAGGSTEAFFGQGTRLTVV.

CDR3 nucleotide sequence: TGTGCCAGTAGTATAGATGCGGGACAGGGGGTCTACGAGCAGTACTTC. Encoded protein: CASSIDAGQGVYEQYF. The genes are TRBV19 and TRBJ2-7, with 11 bases matching TRBD1. The J segment lost 3 bases and the V segment lost 0 bases, leaving 4 bases of the junction unmatched. This CDR3 has 16 residues. The germline V gene encodes CDR1 LNHDA and CDR2 SQIVND (reference sequence).

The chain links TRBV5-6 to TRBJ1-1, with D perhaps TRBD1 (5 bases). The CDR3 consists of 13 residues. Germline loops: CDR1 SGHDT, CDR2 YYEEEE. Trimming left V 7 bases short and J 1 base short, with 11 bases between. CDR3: CASAHRRNTEAFF. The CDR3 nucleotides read TGTGCCAGCGCCCACAGGCGGAACACTGAAGCTTTCTTT.

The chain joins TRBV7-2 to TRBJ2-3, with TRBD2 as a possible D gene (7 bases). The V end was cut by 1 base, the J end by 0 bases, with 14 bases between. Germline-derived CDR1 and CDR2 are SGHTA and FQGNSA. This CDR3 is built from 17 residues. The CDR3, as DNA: TGTGCCAGCAGCTTAGGGGGGCGGCGGGAGAGCACAGATACGCAGTATTTT. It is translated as CASSLGGRRESTDTQYF.

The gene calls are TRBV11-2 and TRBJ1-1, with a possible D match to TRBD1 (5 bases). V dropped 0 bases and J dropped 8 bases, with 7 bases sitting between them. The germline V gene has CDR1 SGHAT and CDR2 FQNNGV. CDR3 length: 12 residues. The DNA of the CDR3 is TGTGCCAGCAGCTTAGATTGGACAGAAGCTTTCTTT. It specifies CASSLDWTEAFF.

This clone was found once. The CDR3 coding sequence is TGTGCCAGCAGCGCAATATCGGGACTAGTGGGCGAGCAGTACTTC. Translating it yields CASSAISGLVGEQYF. The rearrangement links TRBV5-4 to TRBJ2-7, with 8 bases that match TRBD2. CDR1 and CDR2 (germline): SGHNT, YYREEE (reference sequence). The CDR3 totals 15 residues. The V and J ends lost 4 bases and 6 bases, in that order; junction bases with no gene match: 12.

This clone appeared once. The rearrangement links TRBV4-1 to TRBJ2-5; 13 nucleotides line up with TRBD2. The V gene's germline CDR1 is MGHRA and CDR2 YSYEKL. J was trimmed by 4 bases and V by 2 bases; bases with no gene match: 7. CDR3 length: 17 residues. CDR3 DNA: TGCGCCAGCAGCCAACTACGGACTAGCGGGGGCCCAGAGACCCAGTACTTC. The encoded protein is CASSQLRTSGGPETQYF.

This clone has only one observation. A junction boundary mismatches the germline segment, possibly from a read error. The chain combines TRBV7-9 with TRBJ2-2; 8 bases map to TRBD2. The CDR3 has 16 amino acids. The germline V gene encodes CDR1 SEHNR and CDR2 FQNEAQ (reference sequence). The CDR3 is CSSSLAAGGNTGELFF. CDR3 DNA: TGTTCCAGCAGCTTAGCGGCGGGGGGGAACACCGGGGAGCTGTTTTTT.

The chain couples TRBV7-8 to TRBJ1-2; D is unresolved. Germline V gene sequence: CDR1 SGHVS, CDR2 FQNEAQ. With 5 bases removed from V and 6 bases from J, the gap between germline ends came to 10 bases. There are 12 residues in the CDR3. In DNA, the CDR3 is TGTGCCAGCAGCCAGAGGGTTGATGGCTACACCTTC. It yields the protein CASSQRVDGYTF. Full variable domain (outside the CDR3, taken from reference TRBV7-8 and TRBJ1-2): GAGVSQSPRYKVAKRGQDVALRCDPISGHVSLFWYQQALGQGPEFLTYFQNEAQLDKSGLPSDRFFAERPEGSVSTLKIQRTQQEDSAVYLCASSQRVDGYTFGSGTRLTVV.

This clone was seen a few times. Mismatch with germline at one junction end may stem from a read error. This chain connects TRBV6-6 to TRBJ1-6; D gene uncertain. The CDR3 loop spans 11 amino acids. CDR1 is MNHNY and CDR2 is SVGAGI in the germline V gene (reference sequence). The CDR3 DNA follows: TGTGCCAGCAGTTATAAATCACCCCTCCACTTT. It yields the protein CASSYKSPLHF.

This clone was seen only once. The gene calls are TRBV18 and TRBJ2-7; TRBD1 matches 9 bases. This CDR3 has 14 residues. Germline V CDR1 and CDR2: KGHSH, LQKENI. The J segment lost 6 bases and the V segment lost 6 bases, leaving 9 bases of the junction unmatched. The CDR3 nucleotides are TGTGCCAGCTCGCCTACCGGGACAGGGTTCGAGCAGTACTTC. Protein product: CASSPTGTGFEQYF. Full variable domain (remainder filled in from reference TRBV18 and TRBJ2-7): NAGVMQNPRHLVRRRGQEARLRCSPMKGHSHVYWYRQLPEEGLKFMVYLQKENIIDESGMPKERFSAEFPKEGPSILRIQQVVRGDSAAYFCASSPTGTGFEQYFGPGTRLTVT.

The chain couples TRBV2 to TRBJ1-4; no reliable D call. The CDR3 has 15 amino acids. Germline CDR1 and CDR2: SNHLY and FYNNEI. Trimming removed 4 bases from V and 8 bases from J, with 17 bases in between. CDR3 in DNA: TGTGCCAGCAGTGGCCTTGCAGGAGAGGGCGAAAAACTGTTTTTT. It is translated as CASSGLAGEGEKLFF.

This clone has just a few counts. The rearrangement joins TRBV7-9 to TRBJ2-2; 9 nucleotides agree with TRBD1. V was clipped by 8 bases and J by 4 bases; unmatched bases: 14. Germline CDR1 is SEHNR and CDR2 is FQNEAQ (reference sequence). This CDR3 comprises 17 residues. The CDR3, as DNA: TGTGCCAGCCCCGGACAGGGGAGAAGAGGGTTCACCGGGGAGCTGTTTTTT. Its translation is CASPGQGRRGFTGELFF.

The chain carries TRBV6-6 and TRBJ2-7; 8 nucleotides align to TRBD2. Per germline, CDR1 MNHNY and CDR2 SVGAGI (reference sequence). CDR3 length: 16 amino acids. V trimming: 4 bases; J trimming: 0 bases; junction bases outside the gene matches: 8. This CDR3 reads CASSSSTGTSSYEQYF. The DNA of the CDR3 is TGTGCCAGCAGTTCCTCCACAGGGACTAGCTCCTACGAGCAGTACTTC.